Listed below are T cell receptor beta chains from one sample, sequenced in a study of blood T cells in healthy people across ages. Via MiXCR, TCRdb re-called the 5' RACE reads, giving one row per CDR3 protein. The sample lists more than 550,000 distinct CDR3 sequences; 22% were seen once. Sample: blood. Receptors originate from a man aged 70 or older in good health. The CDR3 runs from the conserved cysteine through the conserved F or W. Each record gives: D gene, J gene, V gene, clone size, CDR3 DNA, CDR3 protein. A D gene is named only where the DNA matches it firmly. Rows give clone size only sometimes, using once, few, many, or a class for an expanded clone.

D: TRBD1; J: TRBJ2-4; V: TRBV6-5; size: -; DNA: TGTGCCAGCAGTTCTCAGGGGGACAGGGGAAGGGTAAACATTCAGTACTTC; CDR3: CASSSQGDRGRVNIQYF
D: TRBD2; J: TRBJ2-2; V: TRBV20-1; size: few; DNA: TGCAGTGCTAGCAAAAGCGGGGGGGCCGCGAACACCGGGGAGCTGTTTTTT; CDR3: CSASKSGGAANTGELFF
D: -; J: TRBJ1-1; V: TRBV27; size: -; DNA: TGTGCCAGCAGTTTATTCCCAGGCGGTGAAGCTTTCTTT; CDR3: CASSLFPGGEAFF
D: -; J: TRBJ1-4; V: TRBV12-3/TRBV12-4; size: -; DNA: TGTGCCAGCAGTTTAGGGGTTGTCGCAGGGCGGAATGAAAAACTGTTTTTT; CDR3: CASSLGVVAGRNEKLFF
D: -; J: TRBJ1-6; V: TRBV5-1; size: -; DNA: TGCGCCAGCAGCTTCAGGGTAGGAGGGAATTCACCCCTCCACTTT; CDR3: CASSFRVGGNSPLHF
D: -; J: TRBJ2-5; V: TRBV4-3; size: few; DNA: TGCGCCAGCAGCCAAGATAATGCAGGAAAAGAGACCCAGTACTTC; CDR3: CASSQDNAGKETQYF
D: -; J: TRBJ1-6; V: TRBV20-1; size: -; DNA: TGCAGTGCTTCACCTCGGACAAACTTCTATAATTCACCCCTCCACTTT; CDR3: CSASPRTNFYNSPLHF
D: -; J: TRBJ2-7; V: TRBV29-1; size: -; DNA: TGCAGCGTTGAACGGGACACCTACGAGCAGTACTTC; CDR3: CSVERDTYEQYF
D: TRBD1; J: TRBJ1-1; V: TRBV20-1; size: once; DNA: TGCAGTGCTACGACCCCAGGGGGCTACACTGAAGCTTTCTTT; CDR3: CSATTPGGYTEAFF
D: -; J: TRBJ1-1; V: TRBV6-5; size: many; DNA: TGTGCCAGCAGTTACTCGGGGGCTTCCGGGACTGAAGCTTTCTTT; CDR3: CASSYSGASGTEAFF
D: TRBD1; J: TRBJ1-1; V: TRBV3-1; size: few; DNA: TGTGCCAGCAGCCAAGATCGACAGGGGGCTGTGAGGAACACTGAAGCTTTCTTT; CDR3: CASSQDRQGAVRNTEAFF
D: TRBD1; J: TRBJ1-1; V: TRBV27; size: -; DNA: TGTGCCAGCAGTTTAGAGTGGGGGACAGCGAACACTGAAGCTTTCTTT; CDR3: CASSLEWGTANTEAFF
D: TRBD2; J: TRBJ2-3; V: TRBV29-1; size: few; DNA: TGCAGCGCCTTAGCGGGAGGCTACACAGATACGCAGTATTTT; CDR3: CSALAGGYTDTQYF
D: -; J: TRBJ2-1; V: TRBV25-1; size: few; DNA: TGTGCCAGCAGTGATTTTTCGGGGCGTCTCAATGAGCAGTTCTTC; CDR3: CASSDFSGRLNEQFF
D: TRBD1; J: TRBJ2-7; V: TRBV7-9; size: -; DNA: TGTGCCAGCAGTTTTCAACCGGGACAGGCCTACGAGCAGTACTTC; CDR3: CASSFQPGQAYEQYF
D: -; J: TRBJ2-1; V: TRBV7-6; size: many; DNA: TGTGCCAGCAGCTATGTTGGAAATGAGCAGTTCTTC; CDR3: CASSYVGNEQFF
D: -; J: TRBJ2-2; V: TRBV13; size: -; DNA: TGTGCCAGCAGTTTCCTCAGGACGAACACCGGGGAGCTGTTTTTT; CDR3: CASSFLRTNTGELFF
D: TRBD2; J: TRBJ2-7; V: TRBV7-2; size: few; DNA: TGTGCCAGCAGCTTAGATGGTAGCGGGGGATCCTACGAGCAGTACTTC; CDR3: CASSLDGSGGSYEQYF
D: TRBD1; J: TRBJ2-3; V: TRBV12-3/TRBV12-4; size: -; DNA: TGTGCCAGCAGTTTCGGGACAGGGTCTGATACGCAGTATTTT; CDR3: CASSFGTGSDTQYF
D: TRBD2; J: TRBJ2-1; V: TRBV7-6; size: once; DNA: TGTGCCAGCAGATCGGGACTAGTCACCGTCTATGAGCAGTTCTTC; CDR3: CASRSGLVTVYEQFF
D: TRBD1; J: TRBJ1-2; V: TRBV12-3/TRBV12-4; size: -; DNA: TGTGCCAGCAGTCGCCGGGACAGGGGGATAAAGGGCTACACCTTC; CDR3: CASSRRDRGIKGYTF
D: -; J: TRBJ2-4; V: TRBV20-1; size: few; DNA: TGCAGTGGGGCTCCGGGGGCGGACAAAAACATTCAGTACTTC; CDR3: CSGAPGADKNIQYF
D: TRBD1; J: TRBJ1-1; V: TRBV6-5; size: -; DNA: TGTGCCAGCAGTTACTCGATTCCAGGGGGCGGATCGAACACTGAAGCTTTCTTT; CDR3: CASSYSIPGGGSNTEAFF
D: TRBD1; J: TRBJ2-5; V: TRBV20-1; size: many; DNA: TGCAGTGCTAGTACAGGGGGCCAAGAGACCCAGTACTTC; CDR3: CSASTGGQETQYF
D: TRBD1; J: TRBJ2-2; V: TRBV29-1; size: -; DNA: TGCAGCGTTGAAGGTTGGACAGGGCGCACCGGGGAGCTGTTTTTT; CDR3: CSVEGWTGRTGELFF
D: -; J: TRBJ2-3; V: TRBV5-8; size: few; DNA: TGTGCCAGCAGCCCAGCGCAGGGTTATACGCAGTATTTT; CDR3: CASSPAQGYTQYF
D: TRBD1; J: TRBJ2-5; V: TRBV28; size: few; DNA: TGTGCCAGCAGTTTTATGAGACAGGGGGTTCAAGAGACCCAGTACTTC; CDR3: CASSFMRQGVQETQYF
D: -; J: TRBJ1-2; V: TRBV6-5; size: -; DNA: TGTGCCAGTAGTTACGGGGGGATGATCTGGGGTTTAACTAGAGGCTACACCTTC; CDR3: CASSYGGMIWGLTRGYTF
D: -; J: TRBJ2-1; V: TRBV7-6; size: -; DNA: TGTGCCAGCAGCTTGTATACCCGCCCCATTGAGCAGTTCTTC; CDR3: CASSLYTRPIEQFF
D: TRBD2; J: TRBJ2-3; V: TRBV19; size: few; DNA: TGTGCCAGTAGTAGAATCCGGGGGGGCACAGATACGCAGTATTTT; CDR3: CASSRIRGGTDTQYF
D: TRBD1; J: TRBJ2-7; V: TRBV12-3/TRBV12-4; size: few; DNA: TGTGCCAGCGGGGACAGCCGTGCGGCGCAGTACTTC; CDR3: CASGDSRAAQYF
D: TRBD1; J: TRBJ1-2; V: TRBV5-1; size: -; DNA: TGCGCCAGCAGCTTATCACAGGGGGCAGAGTATGGCTACACCTTC; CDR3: CASSLSQGAEYGYTF
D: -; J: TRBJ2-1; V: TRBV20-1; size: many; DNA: TGCAGTGCTACTCCTACCCCGGGGCACGCCAATGAGCAGTTCTTC; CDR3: CSATPTPGHANEQFF
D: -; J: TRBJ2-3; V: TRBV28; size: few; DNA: TGTGCCAGCAGTTTACTTGGCCTAGCCACAGATACGCAGTATTTT; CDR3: CASSLLGLATDTQYF
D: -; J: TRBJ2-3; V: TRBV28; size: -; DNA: TGTGCCAGCAGTCGCCACCGATGGGATACGCAGTATTTT; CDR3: CASSRHRWDTQYF
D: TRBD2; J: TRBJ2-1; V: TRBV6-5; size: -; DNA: TGTGCCAGCAGTTACGGCAGCGGGAGGGTTTACAGTGAGCAGTTCTTC; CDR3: CASSYGSGRVYSEQFF
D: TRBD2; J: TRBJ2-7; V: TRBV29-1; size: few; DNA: TGCAGCGTTTTAGGGAGGGACGAGCAGTACTTC; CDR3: CSVLGRDEQYF
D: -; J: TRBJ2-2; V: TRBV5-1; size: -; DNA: TGCGCCAGCAGCTGGGACAACACCGGGGAGCTGTTTTTT; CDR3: CASSWDNTGELFF
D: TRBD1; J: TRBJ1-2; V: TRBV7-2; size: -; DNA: TGTGCCAGCAGCTCCCCGACAGGGGCAGGCTACACCTTC; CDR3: CASSSPTGAGYTF
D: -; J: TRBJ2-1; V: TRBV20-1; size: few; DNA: TGCAGTGTACAGGTCCAAACCTACAATGAGCAGTTCTTC; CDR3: CSVQVQTYNEQFF
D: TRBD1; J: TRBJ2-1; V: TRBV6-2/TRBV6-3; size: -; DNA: TGTGCCAGCAGCCAGGGGGACTACAATGAGCAGTTCTTC; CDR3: CASSQGDYNEQFF
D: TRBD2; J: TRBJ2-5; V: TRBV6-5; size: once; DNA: TGTGCCAGCAGCCCCCTTAGCGGGGGGGGTAGGCAGTACTTC; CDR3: CASSPLSGGGRQYF
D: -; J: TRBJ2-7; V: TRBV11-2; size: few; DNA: TGTGCCAGCAGCTTAGTTACTAAAGGGTACGAGCAGTACTTC; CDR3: CASSLVTKGYEQYF
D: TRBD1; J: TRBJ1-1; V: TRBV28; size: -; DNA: TGTGCCAGCAGGCGGACAGGGTTCAACACTGAAGCTTTCTTT; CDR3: CASRRTGFNTEAFF
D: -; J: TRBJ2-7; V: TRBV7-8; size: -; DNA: TGTGCCAGCAGCTCGCGGACTCAGGGGTGGCAATCCTACGAGCAGTACTTC; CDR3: CASSSRTQGWQSYEQYF
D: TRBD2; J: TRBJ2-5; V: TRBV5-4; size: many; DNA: TGTGCCAGCAGCTTTTTAGCGGGGGGCCCACAAGAGACCCAGTACTTC; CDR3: CASSFLAGGPQETQYF
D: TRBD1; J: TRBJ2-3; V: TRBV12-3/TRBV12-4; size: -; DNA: TGTGCCAGCAGCACAAACAGGGGCCGCACAGATACGCAGTATTTT; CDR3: CASSTNRGRTDTQYF
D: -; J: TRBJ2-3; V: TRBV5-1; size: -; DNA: TGCGCCAGCAGCCCACCCGTAGAGTCTAGCACAGATACGCAGTATTTT; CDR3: CASSPPVESSTDTQYF
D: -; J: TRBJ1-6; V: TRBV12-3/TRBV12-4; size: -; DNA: TGTGCCAGCAGTGCCTATAATTCACCCCTCCACTTT; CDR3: CASSAYNSPLHF
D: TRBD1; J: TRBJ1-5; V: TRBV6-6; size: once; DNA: TGTGCCAGCATGGACAGGGTGAGTCAGCCCCAGCATTTT; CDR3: CASMDRVSQPQHF
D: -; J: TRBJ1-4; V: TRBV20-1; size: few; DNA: TGCAGTGCTAGAGATCTCCGGGACGTTGCAACTAATGAAAAACTGTTTTTT; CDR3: CSARDLRDVATNEKLFF
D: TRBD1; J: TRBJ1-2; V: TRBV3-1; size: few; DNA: TGTGCCAGCAGCCCAGGGACAGGGCAAGGCTACACCTTC; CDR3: CASSPGTGQGYTF
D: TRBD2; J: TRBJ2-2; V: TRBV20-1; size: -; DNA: TGCAGTGCCAGCGGGGGGGGGAACACCGGGGAGCTGTTTTTT; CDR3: CSASGGGNTGELFF
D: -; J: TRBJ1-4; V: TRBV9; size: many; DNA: TGTGCCAGCAGGGCCGGGACCGGAAATGAAAAACTGTTTTTT; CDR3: CASRAGTGNEKLFF
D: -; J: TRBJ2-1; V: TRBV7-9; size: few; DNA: TGTGCCAGCAGCTTAGCTGGCTACTGGCAGTTCTTC; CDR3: CASSLAGYWQFF
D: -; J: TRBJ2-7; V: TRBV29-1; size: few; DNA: TGCAGCGTTGAAGATATGGGGCAGGGGAGAGGTAACGAGCAGTACTTC; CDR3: CSVEDMGQGRGNEQYF
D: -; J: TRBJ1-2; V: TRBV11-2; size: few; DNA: TGTGCCAGCAGTATGGGGGGGCTTAGCTATGGCTACACCTTC; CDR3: CASSMGGLSYGYTF
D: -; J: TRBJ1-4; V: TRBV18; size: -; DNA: TGTGCCAGCCGGGACCCCAAGGCCACTAATGAAAAACTGTTTTTT; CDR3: CASRDPKATNEKLFF
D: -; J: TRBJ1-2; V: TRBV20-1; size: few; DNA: TGCAGTGCTAGAGATGGTCCAACCCGGGGGGGTGGCTACACCTTC; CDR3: CSARDGPTRGGGYTF
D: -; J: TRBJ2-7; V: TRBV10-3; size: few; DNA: TGTGCCATCAGTGTAAAGGGGGGCTACGAGCAGTACTTC; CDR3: CAISVKGGYEQYF